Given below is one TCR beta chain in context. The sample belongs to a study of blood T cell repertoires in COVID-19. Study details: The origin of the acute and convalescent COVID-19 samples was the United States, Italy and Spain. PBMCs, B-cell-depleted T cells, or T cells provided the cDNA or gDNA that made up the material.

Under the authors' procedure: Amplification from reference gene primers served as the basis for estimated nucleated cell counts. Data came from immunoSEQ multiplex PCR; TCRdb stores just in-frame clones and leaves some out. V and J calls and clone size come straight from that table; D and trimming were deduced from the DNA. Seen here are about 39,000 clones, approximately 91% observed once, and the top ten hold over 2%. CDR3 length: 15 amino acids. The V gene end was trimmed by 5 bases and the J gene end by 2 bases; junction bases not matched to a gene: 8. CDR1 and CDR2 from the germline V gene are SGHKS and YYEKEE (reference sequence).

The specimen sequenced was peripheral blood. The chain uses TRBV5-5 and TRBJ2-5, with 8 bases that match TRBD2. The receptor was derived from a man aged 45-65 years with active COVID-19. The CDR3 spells CASSSIGGEQETQYF. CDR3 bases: TGTGCCAGCAGTTCTATCGGGGGGGAACAAGAGACCCAGTACTTC.